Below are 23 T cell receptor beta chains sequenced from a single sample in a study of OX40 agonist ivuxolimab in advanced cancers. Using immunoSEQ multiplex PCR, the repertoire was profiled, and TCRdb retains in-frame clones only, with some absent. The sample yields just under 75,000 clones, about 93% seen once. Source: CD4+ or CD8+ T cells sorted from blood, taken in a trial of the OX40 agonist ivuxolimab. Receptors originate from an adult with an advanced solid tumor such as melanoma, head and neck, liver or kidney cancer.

DNA for the CDR3: TGTGCCATCAGGGGGGACAGGGGAAACTATGGCTACACCTTC. Translated, it gives CAIRGDRGNYGYTF. The chain has TRBV10-3 and TRBJ1-2; 10 bases match TRBD1. J was trimmed by 2 bases and V by 6 bases; bases with no gene match: 3. In germline, CDR1 is ENHRY, CDR2 SYGVKD. The CDR3 length is 14 residues.

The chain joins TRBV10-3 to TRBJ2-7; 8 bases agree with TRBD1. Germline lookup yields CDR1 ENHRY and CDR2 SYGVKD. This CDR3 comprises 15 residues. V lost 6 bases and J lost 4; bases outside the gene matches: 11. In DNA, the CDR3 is TGTGCCATCAGACCTTCGACAGGGGAAAATTACGAGCAGTACTTC. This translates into CAIRPSTGENYEQYF.

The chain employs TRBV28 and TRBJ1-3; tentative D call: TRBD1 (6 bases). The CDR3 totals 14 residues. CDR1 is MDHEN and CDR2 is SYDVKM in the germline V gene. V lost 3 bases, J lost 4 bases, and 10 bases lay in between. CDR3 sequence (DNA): TGTGCCAGCAGTTTTACAGGGATCGGAAACACCATATATTTT. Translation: CASSFTGIGNTIYF.

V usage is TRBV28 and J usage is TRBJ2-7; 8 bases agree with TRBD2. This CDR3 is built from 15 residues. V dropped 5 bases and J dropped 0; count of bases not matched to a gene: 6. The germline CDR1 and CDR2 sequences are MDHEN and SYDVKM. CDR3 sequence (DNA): TGTGCCAGCAGTCCCAGCGGGAGCCTCTCCTACGAGCAGTACTTC. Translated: CASSPSGSLSYEQYF. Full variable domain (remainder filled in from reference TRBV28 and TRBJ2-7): DVKVTQSSRYLVKRTGEKVFLECVQDMDHENMFWYRQDPGLGLRLIYFSYDVKMKEKGDIPEGYSVSREKKERFSLILESASTNQTSMYLCASSPSGSLSYEQYFGPGTRLTVT.

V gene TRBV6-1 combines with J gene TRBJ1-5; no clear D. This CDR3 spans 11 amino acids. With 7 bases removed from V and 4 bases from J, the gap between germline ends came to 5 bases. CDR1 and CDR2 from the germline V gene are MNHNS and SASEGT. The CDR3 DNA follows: TGTGCCAGCACCAGTAATCAGCCCCAGCATTTT. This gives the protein CASTSNQPQHF.

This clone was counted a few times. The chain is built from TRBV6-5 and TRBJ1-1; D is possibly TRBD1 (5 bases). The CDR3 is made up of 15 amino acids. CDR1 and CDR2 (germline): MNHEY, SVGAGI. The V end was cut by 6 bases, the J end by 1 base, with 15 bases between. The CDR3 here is CASSRHGGTNTEAFF. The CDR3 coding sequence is TGTGCCAGCAGCCGACACGGGGGGACGAACACTGAAGCTTTCTTT.

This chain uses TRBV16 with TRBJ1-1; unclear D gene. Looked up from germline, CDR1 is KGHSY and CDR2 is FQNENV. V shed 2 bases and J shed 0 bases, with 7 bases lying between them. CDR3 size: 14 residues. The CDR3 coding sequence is TGTGCCAGCAGCCAAGGGCTGGTGAACACTGAAGCTTTCTTT. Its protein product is CASSQGLVNTEAFF.

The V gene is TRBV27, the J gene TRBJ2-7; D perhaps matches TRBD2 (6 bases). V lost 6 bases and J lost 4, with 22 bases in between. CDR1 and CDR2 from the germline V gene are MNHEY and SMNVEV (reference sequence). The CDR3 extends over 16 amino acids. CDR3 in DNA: TGTGCCAGCAGCAAGGGAACTAGCCCAATTCTGTACGAGCAGTACTTC. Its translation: CASSKGTSPILYEQYF.

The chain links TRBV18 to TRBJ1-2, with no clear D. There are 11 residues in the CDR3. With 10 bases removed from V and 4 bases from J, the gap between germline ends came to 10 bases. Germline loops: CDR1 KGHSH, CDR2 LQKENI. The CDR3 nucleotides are TGTGCCACTACCCGCGGCTATGGCTACACCTTC. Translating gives CATTRGYGYTF.

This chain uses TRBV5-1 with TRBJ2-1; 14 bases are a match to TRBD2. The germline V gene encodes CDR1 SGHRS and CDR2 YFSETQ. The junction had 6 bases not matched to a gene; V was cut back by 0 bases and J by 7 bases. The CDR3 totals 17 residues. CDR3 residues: CASSLALGLAGGNEQFF. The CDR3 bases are TGCGCCAGCAGCTTGGCTTTAGGACTAGCGGGAGGTAATGAGCAGTTCTTC.

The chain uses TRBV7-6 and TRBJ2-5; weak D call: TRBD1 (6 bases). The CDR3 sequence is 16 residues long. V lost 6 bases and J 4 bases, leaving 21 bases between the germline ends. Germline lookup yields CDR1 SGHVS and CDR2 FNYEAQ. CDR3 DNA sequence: TGTGCCAGCAGACCCCTCAGGGGCCCCAACGCAGAGACCCAGTACTTC. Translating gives CASRPLRGPNAETQYF. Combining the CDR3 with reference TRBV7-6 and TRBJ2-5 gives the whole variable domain GAGVSQSPRYKVTKRGQDVALRCDPISGHVSLYWYRQALGQGPEFLTYFNYEAQQDKSGLPNDRFSAERPEGSISTLTIQRTEQRDSAMYRCASRPLRGPNAETQYFGPGTRLLVL.

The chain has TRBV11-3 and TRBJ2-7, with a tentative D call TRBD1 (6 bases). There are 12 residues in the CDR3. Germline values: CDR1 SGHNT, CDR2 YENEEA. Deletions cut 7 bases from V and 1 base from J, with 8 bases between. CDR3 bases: TGTGCCAGCACAGGGGCTTCCTACGAGCAGTACTTC. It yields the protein CASTGASYEQYF.

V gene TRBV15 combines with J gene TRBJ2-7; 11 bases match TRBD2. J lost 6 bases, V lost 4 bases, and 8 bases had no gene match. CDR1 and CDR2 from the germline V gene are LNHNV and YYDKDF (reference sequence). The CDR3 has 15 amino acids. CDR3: CATSNKLAGDGEQYF. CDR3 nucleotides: TGTGCCACCAGCAATAAACTAGCGGGAGATGGCGAGCAGTACTTC.

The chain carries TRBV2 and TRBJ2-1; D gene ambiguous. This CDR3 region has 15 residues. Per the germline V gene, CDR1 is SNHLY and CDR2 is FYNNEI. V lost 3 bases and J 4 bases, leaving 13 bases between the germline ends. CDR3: CASSDLLAGYNEQFF. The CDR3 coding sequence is TGTGCCAGCAGTGACCTTTTGGCAGGTTACAATGAGCAGTTCTTC.

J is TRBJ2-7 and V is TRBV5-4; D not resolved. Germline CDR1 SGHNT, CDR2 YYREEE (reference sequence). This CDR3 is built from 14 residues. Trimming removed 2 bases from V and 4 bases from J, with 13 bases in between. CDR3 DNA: TGTGCCAGCAGCTTCGACCCTGGAACATACGAGCAGTACTTC. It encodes CASSFDPGTYEQYF.

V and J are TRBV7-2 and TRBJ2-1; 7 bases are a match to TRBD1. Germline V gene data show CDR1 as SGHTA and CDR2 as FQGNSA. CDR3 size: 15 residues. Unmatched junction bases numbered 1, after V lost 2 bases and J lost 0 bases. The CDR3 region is CASSLRQGSYNEQFF. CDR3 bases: TGTGCCAGCAGCTTACGACAGGGCTCCTACAATGAGCAGTTCTTC.

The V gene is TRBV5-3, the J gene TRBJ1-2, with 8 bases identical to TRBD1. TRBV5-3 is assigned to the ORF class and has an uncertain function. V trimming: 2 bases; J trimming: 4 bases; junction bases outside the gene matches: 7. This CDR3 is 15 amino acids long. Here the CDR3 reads CARSFAAGGVYGYTF. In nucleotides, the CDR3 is TGTGCCAGAAGCTTTGCGGCAGGGGGCGTCTATGGCTACACCTTC.

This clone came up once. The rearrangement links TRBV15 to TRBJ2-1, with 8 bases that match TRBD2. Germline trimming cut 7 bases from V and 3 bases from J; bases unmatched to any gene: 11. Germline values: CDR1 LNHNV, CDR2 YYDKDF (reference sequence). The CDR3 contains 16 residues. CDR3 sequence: CATTSSGSLGYNEQFF. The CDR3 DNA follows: TGTGCCACCACTTCCAGCGGGAGTCTGGGCTACAATGAGCAGTTCTTC.

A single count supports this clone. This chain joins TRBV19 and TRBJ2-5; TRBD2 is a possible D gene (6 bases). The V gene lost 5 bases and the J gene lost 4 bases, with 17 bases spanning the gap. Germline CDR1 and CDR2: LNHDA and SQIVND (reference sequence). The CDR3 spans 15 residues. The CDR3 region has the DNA TGTGCCAGTAGTGACCCGGGACTCCAGGGAGAGACCCAGTACTTC. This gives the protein CASSDPGLQGETQYF.

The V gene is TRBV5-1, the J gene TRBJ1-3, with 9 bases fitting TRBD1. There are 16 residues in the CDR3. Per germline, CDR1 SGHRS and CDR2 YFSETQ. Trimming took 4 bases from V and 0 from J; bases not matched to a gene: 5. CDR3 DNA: TGCGCCAGCAGCCTGGGACAGGGCCTCTCTGGAAACACCATATATTTT. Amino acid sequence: CASSLGQGLSGNTIYF.

CDR3 nucleotide sequence: TGTGCCAGCAGCTTAACAGGAGGTCATCAGCCCCAGCATTTT. Protein sequence: CASSLTGGHQPQHF. The chain is built from TRBV7-8 and TRBJ1-5; maybe TRBD1 (5 bases). The V end was cut by 2 bases, the J end by 5 bases, with 10 bases between. CDR3 length: 14 amino acids. CDR1 and CDR2 from the germline V gene are SGHVS and FQNEAQ.

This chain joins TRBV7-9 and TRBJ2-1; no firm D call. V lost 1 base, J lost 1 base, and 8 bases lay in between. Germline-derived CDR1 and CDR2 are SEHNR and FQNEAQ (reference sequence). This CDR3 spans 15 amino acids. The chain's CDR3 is CASSLGGGSYNEQFF. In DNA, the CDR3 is TGTGCCAGCAGCTTAGGAGGTGGTTCCTACAATGAGCAGTTCTTC.

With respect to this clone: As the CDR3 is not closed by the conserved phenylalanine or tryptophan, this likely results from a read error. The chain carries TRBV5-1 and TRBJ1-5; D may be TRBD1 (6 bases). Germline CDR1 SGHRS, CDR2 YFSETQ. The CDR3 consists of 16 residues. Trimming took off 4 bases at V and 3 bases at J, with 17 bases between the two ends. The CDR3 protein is CASSPEDSQVNQPQHL. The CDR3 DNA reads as TGCGCCAGCAGCCCCGAGGACAGTCAGGTCAATCAGCCCCAGCATCTT.